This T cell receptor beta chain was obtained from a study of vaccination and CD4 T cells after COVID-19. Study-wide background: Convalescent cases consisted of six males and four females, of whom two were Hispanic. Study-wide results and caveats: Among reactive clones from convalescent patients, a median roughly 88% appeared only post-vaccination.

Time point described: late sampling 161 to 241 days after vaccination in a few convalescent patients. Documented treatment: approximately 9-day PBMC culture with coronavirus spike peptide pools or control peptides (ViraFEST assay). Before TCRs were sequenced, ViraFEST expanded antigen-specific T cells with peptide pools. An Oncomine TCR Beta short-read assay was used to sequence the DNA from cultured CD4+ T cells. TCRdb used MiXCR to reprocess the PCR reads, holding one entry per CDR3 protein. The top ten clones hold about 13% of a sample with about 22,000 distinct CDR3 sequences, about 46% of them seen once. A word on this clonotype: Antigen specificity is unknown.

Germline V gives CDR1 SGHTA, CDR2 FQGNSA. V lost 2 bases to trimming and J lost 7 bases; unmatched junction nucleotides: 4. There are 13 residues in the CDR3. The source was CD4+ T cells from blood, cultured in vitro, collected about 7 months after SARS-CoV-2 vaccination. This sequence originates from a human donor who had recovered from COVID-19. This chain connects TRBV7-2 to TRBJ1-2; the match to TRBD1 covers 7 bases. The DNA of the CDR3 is TGTGCCAGCAGCTTAAGACAGGGTTTTGGCTACACCTTC. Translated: CASSLRQGFGYTF.